This T cell receptor beta chain was obtained from a study of T cells after yellow fever vaccination. The study's findings and limits: At 95% to 96% for CD4 and approximately 88% for CD8, most primary-vaccination clones showed up again after the booster.

UMIs and a universal primer site were added when TCR cDNA was made by 5'RACE template switching. TCRdb used MiXCR to reprocess the 5' RACE reads, holding one entry per CDR3 protein. The profile shows about 400,000 distinct CDR3 sequences, roughly 6.2% of them singletons. Worth noting for this clonotype: The antigen remains unidentified.

The CDR3 runs 15 residues. Trimming took 3 bases from V and 5 from J; bases not matched to a gene: 8. CDR1 is DFQATT and CDR2 is SNEGSKA in the germline V gene (reference sequence). This clonotype was sampled from a man in his thirties or forties who received the YFV17D yellow fever vaccine. The chain links TRBV20-1 to TRBJ2-1; TRBD2 matches at 9 bases. The sample here was PBMCs, taken 5 days after the yellow fever booster vaccination. This CDR3 is CSARGSGSWDNEQFF. DNA for the CDR3: TGCAGTGCTAGGGGTAGCGGGAGCTGGGACAATGAGCAGTTCTTC.